This TCR beta chain came from a study of blood T cell repertoires in COVID-19. Study details: T cells, B-cell-depleted T cells, or PBMCs provided the cDNA or gDNA that served as material.

The V and J ends lost 7 bases and 1 base respectively, with 4 bases between them. Germline V lookup: CDR1 MNHNY, CDR2 SVGAGI (reference sequence). The CDR3 extends over 11 amino acids. Sequencing used immunoSEQ multiplex PCR; TCRdb keeps in-frame clones, though not all of them. The sample lists 120,000 or so clones, approximately 87% occurring once. This chain joins TRBV6-6 and TRBJ1-1; D is undetermined. The origin of this receptor is a woman in her seventies with acute or convalescent COVID-19. Sequenced input: peripheral blood. CDR3 loop: CASTKNTEAFF. The DNA of the CDR3 is TGTGCCAGCACTAAGAACACTGAAGCTTTCTTT.